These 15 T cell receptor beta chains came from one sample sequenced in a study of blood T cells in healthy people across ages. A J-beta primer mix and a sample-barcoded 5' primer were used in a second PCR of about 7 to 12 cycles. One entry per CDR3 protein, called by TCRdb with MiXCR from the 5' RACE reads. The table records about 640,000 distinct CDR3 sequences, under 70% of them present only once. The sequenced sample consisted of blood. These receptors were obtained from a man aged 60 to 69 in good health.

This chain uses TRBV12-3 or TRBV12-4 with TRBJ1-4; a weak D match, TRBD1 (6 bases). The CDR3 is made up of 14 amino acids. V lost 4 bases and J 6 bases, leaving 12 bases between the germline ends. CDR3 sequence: CASSSQGTDEKLFF. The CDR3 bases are TGTGCCAGCAGTTCGCAGGGGACGGATGAAAAACTGTTTTTT.

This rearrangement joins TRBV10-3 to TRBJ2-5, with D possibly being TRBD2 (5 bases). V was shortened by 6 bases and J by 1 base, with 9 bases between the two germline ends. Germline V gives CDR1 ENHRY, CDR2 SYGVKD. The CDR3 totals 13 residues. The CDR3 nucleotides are TGTGCCATCAGGGACTCCCCCCAAGAGACCCAGTACTTC. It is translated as CAIRDSPQETQYF.

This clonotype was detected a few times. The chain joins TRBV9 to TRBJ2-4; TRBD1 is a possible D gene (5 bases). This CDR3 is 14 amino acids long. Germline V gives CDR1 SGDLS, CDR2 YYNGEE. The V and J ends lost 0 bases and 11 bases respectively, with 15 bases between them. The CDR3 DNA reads TGTGCCAGCAGCGTAGCTCCCGACAGTACCGTTCAGTACTTC. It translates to CASSVAPDSTVQYF.

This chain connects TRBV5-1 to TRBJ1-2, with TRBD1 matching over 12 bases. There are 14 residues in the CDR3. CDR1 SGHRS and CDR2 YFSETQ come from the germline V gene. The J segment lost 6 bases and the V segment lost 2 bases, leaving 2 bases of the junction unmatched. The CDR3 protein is CASSFGDRGHGYTF. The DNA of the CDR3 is TGCGCCAGCAGCTTCGGGGACAGGGGGCATGGCTACACCTTC.

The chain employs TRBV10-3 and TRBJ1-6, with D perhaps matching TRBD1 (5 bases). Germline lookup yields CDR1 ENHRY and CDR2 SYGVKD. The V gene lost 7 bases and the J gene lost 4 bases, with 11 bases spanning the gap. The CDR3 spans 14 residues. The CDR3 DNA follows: TGTGCCATCAAAGGGGCTATATATAATTCACCCCTCCACTTT. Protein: CAIKGAIYNSPLHF.

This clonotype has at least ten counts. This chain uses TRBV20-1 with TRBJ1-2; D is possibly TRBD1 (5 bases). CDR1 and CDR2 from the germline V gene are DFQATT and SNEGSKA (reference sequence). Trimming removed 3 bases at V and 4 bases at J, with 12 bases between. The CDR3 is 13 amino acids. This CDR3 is CSASGGGSYGYTF. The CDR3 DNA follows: TGCAGTGCTAGCGGGGGAGGGAGCTATGGCTACACCTTC.

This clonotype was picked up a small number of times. The CDR3 region is CASSRDWGYTF. The CDR3 nucleotides are TGTGCCAGCAGCCGCGACTGGGGCTACACCTTC. The V gene is TRBV7-2, the J gene TRBJ1-2; the D is unclear. The CDR3 contains 11 residues. V was clipped by 5 bases and J by 8 bases, with 9 bases between them. Germline CDR1 reads SGHTA; CDR2 reads FQGNSA.

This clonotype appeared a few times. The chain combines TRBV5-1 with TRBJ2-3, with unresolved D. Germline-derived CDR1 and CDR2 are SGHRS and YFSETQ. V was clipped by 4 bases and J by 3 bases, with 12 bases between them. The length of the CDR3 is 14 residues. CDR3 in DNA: TGCGCCAGCAGCACCCGGACCGGTACAGATACGCAGTATTTT. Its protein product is CASSTRTGTDTQYF.

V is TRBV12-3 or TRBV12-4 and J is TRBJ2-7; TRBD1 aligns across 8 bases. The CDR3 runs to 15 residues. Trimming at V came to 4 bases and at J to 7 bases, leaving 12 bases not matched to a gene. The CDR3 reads CASSSTGAALSEQYF. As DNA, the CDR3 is TGTGCCAGCAGTTCGACAGGGGCCGCCCTTTCGGAGCAGTACTTC.

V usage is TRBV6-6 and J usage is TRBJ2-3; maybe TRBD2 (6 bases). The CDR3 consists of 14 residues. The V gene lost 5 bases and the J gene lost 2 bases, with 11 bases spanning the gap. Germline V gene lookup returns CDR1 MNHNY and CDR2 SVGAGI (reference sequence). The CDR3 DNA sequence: TGTGCCAGCAGTCCCCGGGGGTACACAGATACGCAGTATTTT. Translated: CASSPRGYTDTQYF.

CDR3 protein: CSGGHTVNTEAFF. CDR3 in DNA: TGCAGCGGCGGGCACACAGTGAACACTGAAGCTTTCTTT. The rearrangement uses TRBV29-1 and TRBJ1-1; D gene uncertain. V shed 7 bases and J shed 0 bases, with 12 bases lying between them. In germline, CDR1 is SQVTM, CDR2 ANQGSEA. The CDR3 is made up of 13 amino acids.

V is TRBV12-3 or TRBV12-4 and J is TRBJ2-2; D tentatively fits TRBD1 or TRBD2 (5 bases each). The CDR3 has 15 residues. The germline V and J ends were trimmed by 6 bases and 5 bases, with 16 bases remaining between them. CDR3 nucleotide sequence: TGTGCCAGCAGCCCCAGGGAGACTCAGACCGGGGAGCTGTTTTTT. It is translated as CASSPRETQTGELFF.

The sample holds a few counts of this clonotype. The DNA for the CDR3 is TGTGCCAGCAGTGAACAGGAAAACTATGGCTACACCTTC. Encoded protein: CASSEQENYGYTF. This rearrangement joins TRBV25-1 to TRBJ1-2; D uncertain. Germline V gene sequence: CDR1 MGHDK, CDR2 SYGVNS. The V end lost 2 bases, the J end lost 2 bases, and 6 bases lay between the germline ends. This CDR3 comprises 13 residues.

The DNA for the CDR3 is TGTGCCAGCAGCGTTACCAGGGACTCAGATACGCAGTATTTT. It codes for CASSVTRDSDTQYF. This chain links TRBV9 with TRBJ2-3, with D tentatively TRBD2 (6 bases). The length of the CDR3 is 14 residues. V dropped 2 bases and J dropped 4 bases, with 11 bases sitting between them. The germline V gene encodes CDR1 SGDLS and CDR2 YYNGEE.

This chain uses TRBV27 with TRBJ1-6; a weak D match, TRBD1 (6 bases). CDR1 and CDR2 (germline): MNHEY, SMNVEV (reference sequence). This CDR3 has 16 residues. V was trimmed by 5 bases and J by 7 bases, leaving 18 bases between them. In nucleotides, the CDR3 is TGTGCCAGCAGTCCACTATTGAGGGGGAGGAATTCACCCCTCCACTTT. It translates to CASSPLLRGRNSPLHF.